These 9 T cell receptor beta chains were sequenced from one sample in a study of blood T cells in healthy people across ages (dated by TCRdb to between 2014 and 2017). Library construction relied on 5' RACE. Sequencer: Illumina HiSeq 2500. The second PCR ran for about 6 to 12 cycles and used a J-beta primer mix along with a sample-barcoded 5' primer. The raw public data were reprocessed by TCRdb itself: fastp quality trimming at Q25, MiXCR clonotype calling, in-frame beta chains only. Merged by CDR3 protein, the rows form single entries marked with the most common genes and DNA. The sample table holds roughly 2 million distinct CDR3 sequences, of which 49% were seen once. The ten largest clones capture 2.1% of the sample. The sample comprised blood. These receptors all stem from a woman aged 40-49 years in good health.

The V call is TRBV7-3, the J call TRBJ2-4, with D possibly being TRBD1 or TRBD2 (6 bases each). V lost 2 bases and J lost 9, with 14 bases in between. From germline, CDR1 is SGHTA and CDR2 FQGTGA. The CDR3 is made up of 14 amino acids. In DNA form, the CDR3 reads TGTGCCAGCAGCTTAGGGTCGGGGGCGCGCATTCAGTACTTC. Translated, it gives CASSLGSGARIQYF.

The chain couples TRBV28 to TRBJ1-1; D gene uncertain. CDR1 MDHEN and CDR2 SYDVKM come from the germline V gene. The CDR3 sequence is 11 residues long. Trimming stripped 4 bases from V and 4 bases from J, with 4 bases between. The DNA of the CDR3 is TGTGCCAGCAGTTCCCCCACTGAAGCTTTCTTT. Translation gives CASSSPTEAFF.

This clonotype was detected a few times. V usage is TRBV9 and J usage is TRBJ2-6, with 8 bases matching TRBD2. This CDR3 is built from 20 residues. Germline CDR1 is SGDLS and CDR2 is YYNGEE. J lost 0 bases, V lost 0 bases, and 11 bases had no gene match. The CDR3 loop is CASSVASVLAGNSGANVLTF. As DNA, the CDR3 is TGTGCCAGCAGCGTAGCGTCGGTCTTAGCGGGAAACTCTGGGGCCAACGTCCTGACTTTC.

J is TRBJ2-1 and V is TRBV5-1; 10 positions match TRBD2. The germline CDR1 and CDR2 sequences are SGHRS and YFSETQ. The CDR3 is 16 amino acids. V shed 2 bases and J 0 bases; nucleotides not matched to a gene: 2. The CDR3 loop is CASSFLAGGSYNEQFF. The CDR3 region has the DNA TGCGCCAGCAGCTTTTTAGCGGGGGGCTCCTACAATGAGCAGTTCTTC. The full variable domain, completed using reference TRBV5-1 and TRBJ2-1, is KAGVTQTPRYLIKTRGQQVTLSCSPISGHRSVSWYQQTPGQGLQFLFEYFSETQRNKGNFPGRFSGRQFSNSRSEMNVSTLELGDSALYLCASSFLAGGSYNEQFFGPGTRLTVL.

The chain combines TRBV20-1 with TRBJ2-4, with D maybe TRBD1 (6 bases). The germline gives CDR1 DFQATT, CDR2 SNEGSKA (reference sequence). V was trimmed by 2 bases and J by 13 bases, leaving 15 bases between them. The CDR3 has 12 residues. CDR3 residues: CSARYREREQYF. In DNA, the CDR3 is TGCAGTGCTAGATACAGGGAGAGAGAGCAGTACTTC.

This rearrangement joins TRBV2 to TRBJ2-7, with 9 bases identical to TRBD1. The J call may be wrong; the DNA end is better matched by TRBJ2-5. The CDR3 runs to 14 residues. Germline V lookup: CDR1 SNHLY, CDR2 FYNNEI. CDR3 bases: TGTGCCAGCAGTGAACCGGGACAGGGACGGACCCAGTACTTC. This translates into CASSEPGQGRTQYF.

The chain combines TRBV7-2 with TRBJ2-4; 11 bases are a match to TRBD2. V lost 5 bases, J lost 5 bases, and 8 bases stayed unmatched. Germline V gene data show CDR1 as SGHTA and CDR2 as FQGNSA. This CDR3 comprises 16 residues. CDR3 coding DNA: TGTACCAGCAGCCCGAATAGCGGGGGGGCCCAAAACATTCAGTACTTC. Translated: CTSSPNSGGAQNIQYF.

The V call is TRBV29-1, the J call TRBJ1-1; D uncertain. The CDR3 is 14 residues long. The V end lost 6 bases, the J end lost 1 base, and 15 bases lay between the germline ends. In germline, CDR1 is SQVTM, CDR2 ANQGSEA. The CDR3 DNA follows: TGCAGCGTGGGAGGGTCGGTGGGGAACACTGAAGCTTTCTTT. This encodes CSVGGSVGNTEAFF.

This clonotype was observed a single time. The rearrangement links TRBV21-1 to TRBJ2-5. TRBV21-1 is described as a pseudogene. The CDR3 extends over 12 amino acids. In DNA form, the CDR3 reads TGTGCCGGTGACAGGGACCAAGAGACCCAGTACTTC. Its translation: CAGDRDQETQYF.